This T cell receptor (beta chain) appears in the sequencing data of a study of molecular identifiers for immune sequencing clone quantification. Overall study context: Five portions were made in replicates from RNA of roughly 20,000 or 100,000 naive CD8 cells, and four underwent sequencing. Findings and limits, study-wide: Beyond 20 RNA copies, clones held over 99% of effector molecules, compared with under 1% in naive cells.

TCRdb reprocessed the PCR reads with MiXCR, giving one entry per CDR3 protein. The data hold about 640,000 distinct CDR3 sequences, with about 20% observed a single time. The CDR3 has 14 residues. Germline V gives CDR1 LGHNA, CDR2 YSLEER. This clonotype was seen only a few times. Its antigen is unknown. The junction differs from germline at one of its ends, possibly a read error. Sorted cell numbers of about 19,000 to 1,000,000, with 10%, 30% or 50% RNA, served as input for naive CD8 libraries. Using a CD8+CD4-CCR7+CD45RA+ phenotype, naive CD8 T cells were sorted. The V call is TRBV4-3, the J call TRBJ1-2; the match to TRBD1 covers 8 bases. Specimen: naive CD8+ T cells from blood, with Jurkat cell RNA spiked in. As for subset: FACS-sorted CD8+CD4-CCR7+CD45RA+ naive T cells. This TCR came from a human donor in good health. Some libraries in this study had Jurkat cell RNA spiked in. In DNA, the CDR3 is TGCGTCAGCAGCCAATCGGACAGGGCCTATGGCTACACCTTC. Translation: CVSSQSDRAYGYTF.